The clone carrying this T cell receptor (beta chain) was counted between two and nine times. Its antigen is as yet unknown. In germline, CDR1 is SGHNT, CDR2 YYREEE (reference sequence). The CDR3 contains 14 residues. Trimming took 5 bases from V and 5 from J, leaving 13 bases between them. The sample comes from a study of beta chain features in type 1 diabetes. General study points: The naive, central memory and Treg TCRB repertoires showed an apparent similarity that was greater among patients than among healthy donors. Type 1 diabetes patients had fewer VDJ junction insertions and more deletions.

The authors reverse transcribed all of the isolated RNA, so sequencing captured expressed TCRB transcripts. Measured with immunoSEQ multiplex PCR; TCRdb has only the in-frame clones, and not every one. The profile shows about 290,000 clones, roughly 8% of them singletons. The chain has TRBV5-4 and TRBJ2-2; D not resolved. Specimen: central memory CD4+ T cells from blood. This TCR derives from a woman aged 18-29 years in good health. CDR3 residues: CASSLPLGTGELFF. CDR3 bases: TGTGCCAGCAGTTTGCCGTTGGGAACCGGGGAGCTGTTTTTT.